This TCR beta chain came from a study of human T cells and chemical hapten exposure. Study-wide background: TCR yields per sample varied, mainly owing to small pooled library volume differences.

Trimming pared 3 bases from V and 4 bases from J, leaving 10 bases between. Per germline, CDR1 KGHSH and CDR2 LQKENI. The CDR3 has 14 amino acids. Time point denoted: patch test 2, 6 weeks after DPC sensitization. Treatment meaning: therapeutic diphenylcyclopropenone sensitization with weekly scalp DPC. Whole-study findings and limits: A positive correlation with patch test score was found for PT1 expanded TCR counts.

Each cDNA molecule in the library carried unique molecular identifiers. TCRdb re-called the RACE reads with MiXCR, one entry per CDR3 protein. The sample has roughly 140,000 distinct CDR3 sequences, approximately 12% seen once. In its sample, this clonotype was seen many times. As yet, its antigen is unknown. Sequenced material: whole blood, taken in connection with sensitization to the hapten diphenylcyclopropenone (DPC). The sequence derives from a woman aged 45 to 65 with alopecia areata. Some clones in this sample may be carry-over from other donors' samples. The chain links TRBV18 to TRBJ1-5; a possible D gene is TRBD1 (6 bases). CDR3 residues: CASSPQRGNQPQHF. As DNA, the CDR3 is TGTGCCAGCTCACCCCAGAGGGGGAATCAGCCCCAGCATTTT.